The T cell receptor beta chain under discussion was sequenced for a study of cytomegalovirus exposure and HLA in healthy donors. On the study more broadly: Early released data comprised 80 million to 90 million unique TCRs from HLA-typed donors.

PCR employed 60 Vbeta and 13 Jbeta primers. TCRdb's copy holds only in-frame clones and misses some; the assay was immunoSEQ multiplex PCR. The repertoire holds under 200,000 clones, with about 76% as singletons. Trimming stripped 4 bases from V and 4 bases from J, with 11 bases between. Germline V gene sequence: CDR1 SGHDT, CDR2 YYEEEE. The CDR3 contains 13 residues. The material sequenced was PBMCs. The chain links TRBV5-6 to TRBJ2-5; possibly TRBD2 for D (5 bases). The origin of this receptor is a male donor in good health and CMV-seropositive. For the CDR3, the DNA is TGTGCCAGCAGCAACGACTATGGAGAGACCCAGTACTTC. It is translated as CASSNDYGETQYF.